These T cell receptor beta chains were read from a single sample in a study of blood T cell repertoires in COVID-19. The repertoire was sequenced with immunoSEQ multiplex PCR; TCRdb's copy has only in-frame clones and lacks some. The data contain some 150,000 clones, 70% to 90% of them singletons. Sequences were obtained from peripheral blood. The receptors here all came from a man in his sixties with acute or convalescent COVID-19. CDR3s include the opening cysteine and the closing phenylalanine or tryptophan. Clone sizes are given selectively: once, few, many, or a class where the clone is expanded.

clone_size: -
j_call: TRBJ2-1
v_call: TRBV24-1
cdr3_aa: CATSLRGSGQGQGEQFF

clone_size: once
j_call: TRBJ2-7
v_call: TRBV19
cdr3_aa: CASSIGQGEQYF

clone_size: -
j_call: TRBJ1-2
v_call: TRBV4-2
cdr3_aa: CASSQELGQGVGGYTF

clone_size: -
j_call: TRBJ2-1
v_call: TRBV5-4
cdr3_aa: CASSSTPGLTLGGEQFF

clone_size: -
j_call: TRBJ1-2
v_call: TRBV5-4
cdr3_aa: CASSFYGGPLYGYTF

clone_size: -
j_call: TRBJ2-7
v_call: TRBV5-1
cdr3_aa: CASSLIGGIYEQYF

clone_size: -
j_call: TRBJ1-1
v_call: TRBV12-2
cdr3_aa: CASRPSGTGANTEAFF

clone_size: -
j_call: TRBJ2-5
v_call: TRBV7-2
cdr3_aa: CASSPLRGGGETQYF

clone_size: -
j_call: TRBJ2-1
v_call: TRBV15
cdr3_aa: CATSPSRGAGYNEQFF

clone_size: -
j_call: TRBJ1-2
v_call: TRBV25-1
cdr3_aa: CASSDGVWNYGYTF

clone_size: -
j_call: TRBJ1-4
v_call: TRBV18
cdr3_aa: CASSPRPAGANEKLFF

clone_size: -
j_call: TRBJ2-3
v_call: TRBV10-3
cdr3_aa: CAISAVAGYTDTQYF

clone_size: few
j_call: TRBJ1-2
v_call: TRBV10-3
cdr3_aa: CAISYGSPPGYTF

clone_size: many
j_call: TRBJ1-4
v_call: TRBV19
cdr3_aa: CASSPSFEATNEKLFF

clone_size: -
j_call: TRBJ2-2
v_call: TRBV7-9
cdr3_aa: CASTLADRANTGELFF

clone_size: -
j_call: TRBJ2-7
v_call: TRBV14
cdr3_aa: CASSPSAQGEQYF

clone_size: -
j_call: TRBJ1-1
v_call: TRBV5-4
cdr3_aa: CASSATQGYNTEAFF

clone_size: -
j_call: TRBJ1-3
v_call: TRBV5-1
cdr3_aa: CASKETGRGGNTIYF